This entry lists 10 T cell receptor beta chains sequenced from one sample in a study of T cell responses to AZD1222 COVID-19 vaccine (dated by TCRdb to the early 2020s). Libraries were constructed by the immunoSEQ multiplex PCR assay. TCRdb took over this immuneACCESS table, retaining in-frame rearrangements with V and J assigned. Such tables are incomplete; in checked studies, under half of the missing clones stem from an unresolved V gene, and the remainder is unexplained. The sample table contains around 130,000 clones; only one count was recorded for 93% of them. The top ten clonotypes cover about 3% of the sample. This specimen's time point label, per the study, means: baseline before first vaccination. Sequences were derived from peripheral blood, sampled on day 0 of AZD1222 vaccination. The source of these receptors is an adult in good health.

This clone is a singleton in its sample. This chain connects TRBV5-4 to TRBJ2-7; tentative D call: TRBD2 (6 bases). The length of the CDR3 is 13 residues. Per germline, CDR1 SGHNT and CDR2 YYREEE (reference sequence). V was pared by 3 bases and J by 6 bases, with 13 bases between. The CDR3 loop reads CASSSLGGLEQYF. The DNA of the CDR3 is TGTGCCAGCAGCTCCTTGGGGGGTCTCGAGCAGTACTTC.

This rearrangement joins TRBV10-3 to TRBJ1-2; no firm D call. CDR1 ENHRY and CDR2 SYGVKD come from the germline V gene. With 10 bases removed from V and 4 bases from J, the gap between germline ends came to 28 bases. The CDR3 consists of 17 residues. CDR3 nucleotide sequence: TGTGCCACCTATTTTGACACGGAAACTGGATATAGCTATGGCTACACCTTC. Translating gives CATYFDTETGYSYGYTF.

The chain carries TRBV9 and TRBJ2-1; 7 bases fit TRBD1. The germline CDR1 and CDR2 sequences are SGDLS and YYNGEE. This CDR3 has 15 residues. Germline trimming cut 3 bases from V and 0 bases from J; bases unmatched to any gene: 3. CDR3 region: CASSEGGRSYNEQFF. As DNA, the CDR3 is TGTGCCAGCAGCGAAGGGGGCCGCTCCTACAATGAGCAGTTCTTC.

The V call is TRBV19, the J call TRBJ1-1; 7 positions match TRBD1. J was trimmed by 4 bases and V by 4 bases; bases with no gene match: 12. CDR3 length: 16 residues. Germline CDR1 LNHDA, CDR2 SQIVND (reference sequence). The CDR3 region is CASSKQGTRGSTEAFF. The DNA of the CDR3 is TGTGCCAGTAGTAAACAGGGGACCCGCGGAAGCACTGAAGCTTTCTTT.

CDR3 sequence (DNA): TGTGCCAGCAGCCCGGGACAGACCACCTACGAGCAGTACTTC. Translated: CASSPGQTTYEQYF. The rearrangement links TRBV9 to TRBJ2-7, with 7 nucleotides matching TRBD1. The CDR3 sequence is 14 residues long. Germline-derived CDR1 and CDR2 are SGDLS and YYNGEE. The ends lost 4 bases at V and 2 bases at J; junction bases unmatched: 6.

This chain connects TRBV4-2 to TRBJ2-7; D is uncertain. Trimming removed 2 bases at V and 6 bases at J, with 14 bases between. CDR1 is LGHNA, CDR2 YNFKEQ, per germline. This CDR3 region has 14 residues. The CDR3 DNA sequence: TGTGCCAGCAGCCAAAACGGCGCCACCGGCGAGCAGTACTTC. It translates to CASSQNGATGEQYF.

The genes are TRBV19 and TRBJ1-5, with 8 positions matching TRBD1. Trimming cost V 3 bases and J 2 bases; bases outside gene matches: 6. Germline assignment: CDR1 LNHDA and CDR2 SQIVND (reference sequence). This CDR3 spans 16 amino acids. The CDR3 protein is CASSMFVDRGNQPQHF. The CDR3 DNA sequence: TGTGCCAGTAGTATGTTTGTGGACAGGGGCAATCAGCCCCAGCATTTT. The variable domain in full, with the rest retrieved from reference TRBV19 and TRBJ1-5, is DGGITQSPKYLFRKEGQNVTLSCEQNLNHDAMYWYRQDPGQGLRLIYYSQIVNDFQKGDIAEGYSVSREKKESFPLTVTSAQKNPTAFYLCASSMFVDRGNQPQHFGDGTRLSIL.

The chain carries TRBV5-5 and TRBJ2-2; perhaps D is TRBD1 or TRBD2 (5 bases each). The CDR3 loop spans 17 amino acids. Germline CDR1 and CDR2: SGHKS and YYEKEE (reference sequence). Trimming cost V 3 bases and J 4 bases, with 19 bases left between them. For the CDR3, the DNA is TGTGCCAGCAGCTACGTCCAGTGGGGCGCGGGCACCGGGGAGCTGTTTTTT. Translating gives CASSYVQWGAGTGELFF.

The chain has TRBV7-8 and TRBJ1-5; 7 bases fit TRBD1. V trimming: 2 bases; J trimming: 0 bases; junction bases outside the gene matches: 7. This CDR3 has 17 residues. The V gene's germline CDR1 is SGHVS and CDR2 FQNEAQ. This CDR3 reads CASSLKGARYSNQPQHF. CDR3 nucleotides: TGTGCCAGCAGCTTAAAGGGGGCACGATATAGCAATCAGCCCCAGCATTTT.

DNA of the CDR3: TGTGCCAGCAGTTACTCGGCGGGGGCAGACTATGGCTACACCTTC. It codes for CASSYSAGADYGYTF. This chain joins TRBV6-2 or TRBV6-3 and TRBJ1-2, with TRBD1 as a possible D gene (6 bases). CDR1 and CDR2 from the germline V gene are MNHEY and SVGEGT. This CDR3 has 15 amino acids. Trimming left V 0 bases short and J 3 bases short, with 11 bases between.